The source of this T cell receptor (beta chain) is a study of Graves' ophthalmopathy and Graves' hyperthyroidism (dated by TCRdb to between 2017 and 2018). Study-level background: Hyperthyroidism was defined as stable when no progression to ophthalmopathy occurred within 18 months of follow-up. The study used signatures of the TCR beta repertoire to tell Graves' ophthalmopathy apart from Graves' hyperthyroidism and to predict which patients would progress to ophthalmopathy. In total, 120 to 150 blood samples were TCR-sequenced: approximately 40 ophthalmopathy, roughly 77 hyperthyroidism and roughly 17 hyperthyroidism-to-ophthalmopathy patients. To explore V-J signatures that separate ophthalmopathy from hyperthyroidism, a discovery set of approximately 100 patients was enrolled, consisting of about 45 with ophthalmopathy and roughly 60 with stable hyperthyroidism. For independent validation, a separate cohort was made up of 18 to 20 hyperthyroidism patients plus 17 patients who later progressed from hyperthyroidism to ophthalmopathy. In roughly six hyperthyroidism patients, the T-cell repertoire of thyroid tissue was compared with the T-cell repertoire of blood. After sampling, hyperthyroidism patients received methimazole starting at 30 mg daily, and ophthalmopathy patients received high-dose intravenous methylprednisolone.

This clonotype turned up a few times. Its antigen remains unidentified. Base qualities are not at hand, and no much larger clone is one base apart. The hyperthyroidism patients were 18 to 65 years old and newly diagnosed, with a disease duration of less than 2 months. Anyone with other autoimmune diseases, uncontrolled infections, pregnancy or lactation was excluded from the study. Diagnosis was based on clinical symptoms, serum thyroxine, TRAb, thyroid ultrasound and orbital computed tomography. Total RNA was extracted using Trizol reagent, and RNA quality was checked on an Agilent 2100 Bioanalyzer. The full study reports these points: Among expanded thyroid clonotypes with frequency above 0.001, most also showed up in blood, which suggests that blood repertoires may reflect the thyroid immune response. In validation, the model predicted ophthalmopathy progression with 55% to 71% sensitivity and around 72% specificity; 12 predicted patients were CT-confirmed with GO in a median of about 6.1 months. In cross-validation, the 13-signature model distinguished ophthalmopathy from stable hyperthyroidism with approximately 90% sensitivity and almost 83% specificity, and in the test set the corresponding values were approximately 80% and 68%. No statistical method was used to set the sample size in advance, and the investigators knew which group each participant was assigned to.

V is pared back by 0 bases and J by 7 bases, with 9 bases lying between the germline termini. From the cysteine up to the phenylalanine, the CDR3 has a length of 13 residues. The sequence is cut down to CDR3 DNA, 39 bases in frame from base 1. As encoded in the germline V gene (reference sequence), CDR1 is DFQATT while CDR2 is SNEGSKA. TCR beta CDR3 regions were amplified from RNA transcripts for repertoire sequencing. The first round of RT-PCR was done with HTBI primers and the Qiagen OneStep RT-PCR kit, and was followed by a second round of multiplex PCR, then size selection and purification. Libraries were sequenced on an Illumina HiSeq2000 using paired-end 100 bp reads. In the authors' own workflow: SOAPnuke was used to process the reads, throwing out any read that had adapters, had uncalled bases, had a mean Phred below 15, or lacked an exact constant-primer or identifier match. COPE v1.2.5 was used to merge the high-quality paired reads. Each unique nucleotide sequence was treated as a clonotype, and MiTCR v1.1 was used to align the clonotypes to the IMGT TRB V, D and J references. The analysis was limited to V-J combinations with a frequency above 0.0001, which together covered 99.2% of the repertoires. For each V-J combination, a TCR clonal expansion and chaos score was defined as F50 clonal expansion divided by the chaos observed in the TCRdist matrix. Features were reduced by Welch's t-statistics and random forest to approximately 12 V-J combinations, which fed a naive Bayes classifier. Thyroid-blood repertoire similarity was quantified with the Morisita-Horn index. TCRdb trimmed public reads at Q25 via fastp, called clones via MiXCR and kept in-frame beta chains. Every entry covers one CDR3 protein and lists the most common genes and DNA from its rows. TCRdb's processing, not the authors', yielded these V and J calls. Here the sample has 450,000 to 600,000 distinct CDR3 sequences; approximately 35% occur a single time. Of the sample, about 4.2% falls within the top ten clones.

Recombination joined TRBV20-1 with TRBJ2-2; a tentative D call is TRBD2 (7 bases match). The sample was peripheral blood or thyroid tissue (not recorded which). The sequence was obtained from an adult man with Graves' hyperthyroidism. The CDR3 corresponds to CSAREGGRGELFF. The DNA is TGCAGTGCTAGAGAGGGGGGGCGCGGGGAGCTGTTTTTT.